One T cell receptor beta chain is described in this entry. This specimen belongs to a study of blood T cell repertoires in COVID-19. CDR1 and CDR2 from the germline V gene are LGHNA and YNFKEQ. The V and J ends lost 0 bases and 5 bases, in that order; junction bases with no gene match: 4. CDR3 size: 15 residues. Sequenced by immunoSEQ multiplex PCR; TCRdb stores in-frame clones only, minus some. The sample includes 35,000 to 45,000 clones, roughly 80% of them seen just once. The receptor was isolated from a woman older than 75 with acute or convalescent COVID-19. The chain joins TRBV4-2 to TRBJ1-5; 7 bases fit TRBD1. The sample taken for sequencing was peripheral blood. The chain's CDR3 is CASSQEWQGDQPQHF. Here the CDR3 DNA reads TGTGCCAGCAGCCAAGAATGGCAGGGGGATCAGCCCCAGCATTTT.